A single sample is the source of the 15 T cell receptor beta chains below, sequenced in a study of blood T cell repertoires in COVID-19. Using immunoSEQ multiplex PCR, the repertoire was profiled, and TCRdb retains in-frame clones only, with some absent. Among a few hundred thousand clones, 84% were seen once, and the ten largest hold roughly 5%. Sequencing was carried out using peripheral blood. The receptor set was obtained from a woman aged 55-70 years who had recovered from COVID-19.

V usage is TRBV5-1 and J usage is TRBJ2-2; TRBD1 matches 7 bases. The CDR3 totals 17 residues. Unmatched junction bases numbered 12, after V lost 4 bases and J lost 3 bases. Germline loops: CDR1 SGHRS, CDR2 YFSETQ. The CDR3 region is CASSARGDRVDTGELFF. The CDR3 DNA sequence: TGCGCCAGCAGCGCGAGGGGTGACAGGGTCGACACCGGGGAGCTGTTTTTT.

The V call is TRBV6-5, the J call TRBJ1-1; possibly TRBD1 for D (6 bases). Germline V lookup: CDR1 MNHEY, CDR2 SVGAGI. The CDR3 sequence is 13 residues long. Trimming cost V 6 bases and J 0 bases, with 8 bases left between them. CDR3 loop: CASRRTVNTEAFF. DNA for the CDR3: TGTGCCAGCAGGCGGACAGTGAACACTGAAGCTTTCTTT.

This chain connects TRBV7-3 to TRBJ2-3; TRBD2 matches 13 bases. Trimming took 5 bases from V and 5 from J; bases not matched to a gene: 10. CDR3 length equals 17 residues. In germline, CDR1 is SGHTA, CDR2 FQGTGA. CDR3 in amino acids: CASSRQLAGGPIDTQYF. The CDR3 DNA follows: TGTGCCAGCAGCCGGCAACTAGCGGGGGGGCCGATAGATACGCAGTATTTT.

As for this clone: This sample includes further DNA sequences coding for the same CDR3. This chain connects TRBV7-2 to TRBJ1-2; 8 bases fit TRBD1. The CDR3 runs to 14 residues. With 5 bases clipped from V and 2 bases from J, the junction kept 4 bases outside the gene matches. Germline CDR1 reads SGHTA; CDR2 reads FQGNSA. CDR3 region: CASSSQGANYGYTF. In DNA form, the CDR3 reads TGTGCCAGCAGCAGTCAGGGGGCGAACTATGGCTACACCTTC.

In its sample, this clone was seen once. The chain carries TRBV12-5 and TRBJ2-5; 13 bases are a match to TRBD2. The V gene end was trimmed by 3 bases and the J gene end by 1 base; junction bases not matched to a gene: 8. Germline V lookup: CDR1 LGHNT, CDR2 FRNRAP. The CDR3 is made up of 18 amino acids. The CDR3 coding sequence is TGTGCTAGTGGTTTCGAGACTAGCGGGGGGATAGCCCAAGAGACCCAGTACTTC. Its translation is CASGFETSGGIAQETQYF.

This chain joins TRBV25-1 and TRBJ2-7, with 13 positions matching TRBD2. CDR3 length equals 16 residues. V shed 3 bases and J 1 base; nucleotides not matched to a gene: 3. Germline loops: CDR1 MGHDK, CDR2 SYGVNS. The CDR3 sequence: CASSETSGGISYEQYF. The CDR3 DNA is TGTGCCAGCAGTGAGACTAGCGGGGGGATTTCCTACGAGCAGTACTTC.

As concerns this clone: This sample includes further DNA sequences coding for the same CDR3. The gene calls are TRBV5-4 and TRBJ1-1; D is undetermined. This CDR3 has 14 amino acids. V lost 0 bases and J lost 0, with 6 bases in between. Germline-derived CDR1 and CDR2 are SGHNT and YYREEE (reference sequence). DNA for the CDR3: TGTGCCAGCAGCTTGGAACATTTGAACACTGAAGCTTTCTTT. Amino acids: CASSLEHLNTEAFF.

The chain couples TRBV5-5 to TRBJ2-5; D is perhaps TRBD2 (5 bases). Per germline, CDR1 SGHKS and CDR2 YYEKEE (reference sequence). This CDR3 comprises 14 residues. The V gene lost 3 bases and the J gene lost 5 bases, with 14 bases spanning the gap. The CDR3 DNA reads as TGTGCCAGCAGCTCCGGACTGCCGGGTGAGACCCAGTACTTC. This translates into CASSSGLPGETQYF.

The chain employs TRBV30 and TRBJ1-5, with 9 bases aligning to TRBD1. Germline lookup yields CDR1 GTSNPN and CDR2 SVGIG (reference sequence). This CDR3 has 15 amino acids. Trimming at V came to 1 base and at J to 7 bases, leaving 8 bases not matched to a gene. The CDR3 nucleotides read TGTGCCTGGAGTGAGGGGGGACAGGGACTGCAGCCCCAGCATTTT. It specifies CAWSEGGQGLQPQHF.

The V call is TRBV2, the J call TRBJ2-5; no reliable D call. The CDR3 sequence is 13 residues long. Trimming pared 2 bases from V and 2 bases from J, leaving 6 bases between. The germline CDR1 and CDR2 sequences are SNHLY and FYNNEI. CDR3 residues: CASSEQRQETQYF. In DNA form, the CDR3 reads TGTGCCAGCAGTGAACAGCGACAAGAGACCCAGTACTTC.

V and J are TRBV12-5 and TRBJ1-2; D is ambiguous. V was shortened by 1 base and J by 1 base, with 7 bases between the two germline ends. CDR3 length: 14 amino acids. Germline CDR1 and CDR2: LGHNT and FRNRAP. For the CDR3, the DNA is TGTGCTAGTGGTTTGGCAGGTCTTAACTATGGCTACACCTTC. It yields the protein CASGLAGLNYGYTF.

The chain combines TRBV5-5 with TRBJ2-5; the D is unclear. V lost 1 base to trimming and J lost 5 bases, with 6 bases between them. Germline lookup yields CDR1 SGHKS and CDR2 YYEKEE (reference sequence). The CDR3 runs to 12 residues. The CDR3 loop is CASSLFSETQYF. The CDR3 DNA sequence: TGTGCCAGCAGCTTGTTTTCGGAGACCCAGTACTTC.

The J gene is TRBJ1-4, the V gene TRBV18; no clear D gene. V was shortened by 2 bases and J by 0 bases, with 10 bases between the two germline ends. The CDR3 runs 16 residues. Germline V gives CDR1 KGHSH, CDR2 LQKENI. This CDR3 reads CASSPRIQATNEKLFF. The CDR3, as DNA: TGTGCCAGCTCACCAAGAATTCAGGCAACTAATGAAAAACTGTTTTTT.

This clone was detected a few times. Other DNA variants within this sample encode the same CDR3. The chain is built from TRBV12-3 or TRBV12-4 and TRBJ1-2, with TRBD1 as a possible D gene (5 bases). V lost 5 bases, J lost 7 bases, and 8 bases lay in between. This CDR3 region has 11 residues. As DNA, the CDR3 is TGTGCCAGCAGTCTAAGGGGTGGCTACACCTTC. Its protein product is CASSLRGGYTF.

This chain uses TRBV20-1 with TRBJ1-1; D unresolved. V lost 1 base and J lost 5, with 5 bases in between. The germline V gene has CDR1 DFQATT and CDR2 SNEGSKA (reference sequence). The CDR3 is 11 residues long. This CDR3 is CSARGPTEAFF. The CDR3, as DNA: TGCAGTGCTAGAGGGCCAACTGAAGCTTTCTTT.